By sample fraction, the clone carrying this TCR beta chain is medium-sized. The CDR3 is 16 residues long. V trimming: 0 bases; J trimming: 2 bases; junction bases outside the gene matches: 4. The germline V gene has CDR1 WNHNN and CDR2 SYGVQD (reference sequence). Each CDR3 protein is one row after TCRdb ran MiXCR on the 5' RACE reads. The repertoire holds 20,000 to 25,000 distinct CDR3 sequences, with 6.5% to 8.5% as singletons. These data belong to a study of neurological immune-mediated disorders. For the unsorted libraries, 2 million PBMCs stored at -80 C served as input. The clonotype originates from a woman aged 40 to 50 in good health. The sequenced sample consisted of PBMCs. V is TRBV10-1 and J is TRBJ2-3; TRBD2 matches at 8 bases. CDR3 loop: CASSESVGRATDTQYF. The CDR3 DNA reads TGCGCCAGCAGTGAGTCGGTCGGGAGGGCCACAGATACGCAGTATTTT.